One sample yielded the 18 T cell receptor beta chains listed below, sequenced in a study of T cells in Graves' hyperthyroidism and ophthalmopathy. The CDR3 regions of TCR beta were amplified from RNA transcripts. When the TCR CDR3 underwent first-round RT-PCR, the HTBI primer set was used. Via MiXCR, TCRdb re-called the multiplex PCR reads, giving one row per CDR3 protein. The table lists hundreds of thousands of distinct CDR3 sequences, about 15% of them singletons. The source material was blood. These receptor sequences come from a woman in her late teens or twenties with Graves' hyperthyroidism.

The rearrangement links TRBV6-1 to TRBJ1-5; 7 positions agree with TRBD1. The CDR3 is 14 residues long. V was clipped by 5 bases and J by 4 bases; unmatched bases: 5. Germline loops: CDR1 MNHNS, CDR2 SASEGT. The CDR3 spells CASSSNRGNQPQHF. CDR3 DNA sequence: TGTGCCAGCAGTTCTAACAGGGGAAATCAGCCCCAGCATTTT.

This clonotype was seen at least ten times. V gene TRBV7-9 combines with J gene TRBJ2-2, with 8 bases that match TRBD2. From germline, CDR1 is SEHNR and CDR2 FQNEAQ (reference sequence). The CDR3 totals 14 residues. The ends lost 6 bases at V and 4 bases at J; junction bases unmatched: 4. For the CDR3, the DNA is TGTGCCAGCAGGCGGGAGGCCGCCACCGGGGAGCTGTTTTTT. The encoded protein is CASRREAATGELFF.

This clonotype has at least ten counts. The chain carries TRBV6-1 and TRBJ1-5; 7 positions match TRBD1. The CDR3 is 15 amino acids. Germline CDR1 reads MNHNS; CDR2 reads SASEGT. V gave up 5 bases and J gave up 4 bases; unmatched junction bases: 8. Written as DNA, the CDR3 is TGTGCCAGCAGTTTTTATGGGACAGCTAATCAGCCCCAGCATTTT. Its protein product is CASSFYGTANQPQHF.

The rearrangement uses TRBV6-6 and TRBJ2-7; 10 positions match TRBD1. The germline V gene has CDR1 MNHNY and CDR2 SVGAGI (reference sequence). V was clipped by 1 base and J by 5 bases; unmatched bases: 11. This CDR3 has 17 residues. CDR3 sequence reads: CASSYYPVGQGTNEQYF. CDR3 sequence (DNA): TGTGCCAGCAGTTACTACCCCGTGGGACAGGGGACCAACGAGCAGTACTTC.

This clonotype was counted between two and nine times. V is TRBV29-1 and J is TRBJ2-3; 12 bases are a match to TRBD2. Germline V gene data show CDR1 as SQVTM and CDR2 as ANQGSEA. Germline trimming cut 7 bases from V and 4 bases from J; bases unmatched to any gene: 3. The CDR3 totals 13 residues. The CDR3 region has the DNA TGCAGCGCCCGACTAGCGGGAGCAGATACGCAGTATTTT. Translated, it gives CSARLAGADTQYF.

This clonotype showed up just a few times. The chain carries TRBV19 and TRBJ1-2; unclear D gene. This CDR3 has 14 amino acids. CDR1 LNHDA and CDR2 SQIVND come from the germline V gene (reference sequence). The V and J ends lost 3 bases and 3 bases respectively, with 11 bases between them. The CDR3 loop reads CASSMAGFDYGYTF. The CDR3 DNA follows: TGTGCCAGTAGTATGGCGGGGTTTGACTATGGCTACACCTTC.

The chain recombines TRBV6-1 with TRBJ2-1, with D tentatively TRBD1 (7 bases). CDR1 is MNHNS and CDR2 is SASEGT in the germline V gene. CDR3 size: 14 residues. Deletions cut 6 bases from V and 5 bases from J, with 14 bases between. The DNA for the CDR3 is TGTGCCAGCAGCGGAGGGGGCCCTCACAATGAGCAGTTCTTC. Amino acids: CASSGGGPHNEQFF.

In this sample, this clonotype turned up many times. This chain joins TRBV10-3 and TRBJ2-7; TRBD1 aligns across 7 bases. The CDR3 length is 13 residues. CDR1 ENHRY and CDR2 SYGVKD come from the germline V gene. Trimming removed 11 bases from V and 3 bases from J; junction bases left unmatched: 10. The CDR3 is CASEGQDNYEQYF. The CDR3, as DNA: TGTGCCTCAGAAGGACAGGACAACTACGAGCAGTACTTC.

This clonotype has at least ten counts. J is TRBJ2-7 and V is TRBV12-3 or TRBV12-4; 8 nucleotides match TRBD1. CDR3 length equals 14 residues. V lost 6 bases and J lost 4; bases outside the gene matches: 8. CDR3 DNA: TGTGCCAGCAGATCCCCGGGACAGGCTTACGAGCAGTACTTC. This sequence encodes CASRSPGQAYEQYF.

This clonotype was detected many times. The chain uses TRBV5-1 and TRBJ1-3; D gene unclear. The CDR3 sequence is 16 residues long. Germline lookup yields CDR1 SGHRS and CDR2 YFSETQ. Trimming cost V 4 bases and J 2 bases, with 16 bases left between them. The DNA for the CDR3 is TGCGCCAGCAGCGCTGGAATGGTGCAGACTGGAAACACCATATATTTT. Protein product: CASSAGMVQTGNTIYF.

The genes are TRBV15 and TRBJ2-7; tentatively, D is TRBD2 (5 bases). The CDR3 is 13 amino acids. Germline V gene data show CDR1 as LNHNV and CDR2 as YYDKDF (reference sequence). The ends were cut back, 0 bases at V and 6 bases at J, with 9 bases in the middle. CDR3 region: CATSRDGKGEQYF. Here the CDR3 DNA reads TGTGCCACCAGCAGAGACGGGAAGGGCGAGCAGTACTTC. The complete variable domain, with remaining parts taken from reference TRBV15 and TRBJ2-7, reads DAMVIQNPRYQVTQFGKPVTLSCSQTLNHNVMYWYQQKSSQAPKLLFHYYDKDFNNEADTPDNFQSRRPNTSFCFLDIRSPGLGDTAMYLCATSRDGKGEQYFGPGTRLTVT.

This clonotype was observed many times. The gene calls are TRBV10-3 and TRBJ2-1, with D possibly matching TRBD1 (6 bases). CDR3 length equals 15 residues. Germline V gives CDR1 ENHRY, CDR2 SYGVKD. Trimming took 3 bases from V and 4 from J, leaving 13 bases between them. The CDR3 coding sequence is TGTGCCATCAGTGACCGGCAGGGGCATTACAATGAGCAGTTCTTC. Amino acid sequence: CAISDRQGHYNEQFF.

In its sample, this clonotype was seen many times. The chain combines TRBV11-1 with TRBJ2-7, with no clear D. V was shortened by 6 bases and J by 1 base, with 10 bases between the two germline ends. CDR3 size: 13 residues. Looked up from germline, CDR1 is SGHAT and CDR2 is FQDESV (reference sequence). CDR3 sequence (DNA): TGTGCCAGCAGAAATGGTAGGTCCTACGAGCAGTACTTC. Its protein product is CASRNGRSYEQYF.

At least ten counts were recorded for this clonotype. The J gene is TRBJ2-1, the V gene TRBV7-2; D is unclear. The CDR3 runs to 13 residues. The V and J ends lost 4 bases and 8 bases respectively, with 12 bases between them. Germline-derived CDR1 and CDR2 are SGHTA and FQGNSA. The CDR3 DNA sequence: TGTGCCAGCAGCTCGCAGAGGAGCCATGAGCAGTTCTTC. Translation: CASSSQRSHEQFF.

The rearrangement links TRBV4-1 to TRBJ1-2, with TRBD1 matching 8 bases. CDR3 length: 18 residues. After removal of 4 bases from V and 4 bases from J, the junction contained 17 bases not matched to a gene. CDR1 is MGHRA, CDR2 YSYEKL, per germline. The CDR3 loop is CASSRTTGQDSGSYGYTF. CDR3 bases: TGCGCCAGCAGCCGGACCACGGGACAGGACTCGGGTTCCTATGGCTACACCTTC.

The CDR3 DNA reads TGTGCCAGCAGCCCCGGACAGGGACAGTACTTC. Amino acid sequence: CASSPGQGQYF. J is TRBJ2-5 and V is TRBV11-3; 8 bases map to TRBD1. Trimming at V came to 5 bases and at J to 11 bases, leaving 4 bases not matched to a gene. This CDR3 region has 11 residues. Germline loops: CDR1 SGHNT, CDR2 YENEEA. The full variable domain, with the rest looked up from reference TRBV11-3 and TRBJ2-5, is EAGVVQSPRYKIIEKKQPVAFWCNPISGHNTLYWYLQNLGQGPELLIRYENEEAVDDSQLPKDRFSAERLKGVDSTLKIQPAELGDSAVYLCASSPGQGQYFGPGTRLLVL.

In this sample, this clonotype turned up many times. This chain joins TRBV9 and TRBJ2-1; D unclear. Germline V gene data show CDR1 as SGDLS and CDR2 as YYNGEE. V shed 2 bases and J shed 0 bases, with 6 bases lying between them. This CDR3 has 14 residues. CDR3 protein: CASSVQSSYNEQFF. CDR3 DNA sequence: TGTGCCAGCAGCGTCCAGAGCTCCTACAATGAGCAGTTCTTC.

This clonotype was recorded many times. The chain joins TRBV30 to TRBJ2-6; no firm D call. CDR3 length equals 17 residues. The germline V gene has CDR1 GTSNPN and CDR2 SVGIG (reference sequence). Trimming shortened V by 0 bases and J by 1 base, and 13 bases separated the two germline ends. In DNA, the CDR3 is TGTGCCTGGAGTGTACCTCCTTTTCGGTCTGGGGCCAACGTCCTGACTTTC. It encodes CAWSVPPFRSGANVLTF. The full variable domain, in which reference TRBV30 and TRBJ2-6 provide the parts outside the CDR3, is SQTIHQWPATLVQPVGSPLSLECTVEGTSNPNLYWYRQAAGRGLQLLFYSVGIGQISSEVPQNLSASRPQDRQFILSSKKLLLSDSGFYLCAWSVPPFRSGANVLTFGAGSRLTVL.